What follows is one T cell receptor beta chain and its context. Germline loops: CDR1 LGHDT, CDR2 YNNKEL (reference sequence). This CDR3 spans 15 amino acids. With 2 bases removed from V and 5 bases from J, the gap between germline ends came to 15 bases. The data are from a study of identical twins' blood T cells. Sample barcodes were added at both library ends during cDNA synthesis. TCRdb analysed the 5' RACE reads with MiXCR anew, one entry per CDR3 protein. The sample shows a few hundred thousand distinct CDR3 sequences, 25% to 35% of them seen only once. This sequence was found in a woman aged 18-50 years in good health. The chain employs TRBV3-1 and TRBJ2-5; D is ambiguous. Sequencing was carried out using PBMCs. The CDR3 protein is CASSQLDLPEETQYF. The CDR3 region has the DNA TGTGCCAGCAGCCAATTGGATTTGCCCGAGGAGACCCAGTACTTC.